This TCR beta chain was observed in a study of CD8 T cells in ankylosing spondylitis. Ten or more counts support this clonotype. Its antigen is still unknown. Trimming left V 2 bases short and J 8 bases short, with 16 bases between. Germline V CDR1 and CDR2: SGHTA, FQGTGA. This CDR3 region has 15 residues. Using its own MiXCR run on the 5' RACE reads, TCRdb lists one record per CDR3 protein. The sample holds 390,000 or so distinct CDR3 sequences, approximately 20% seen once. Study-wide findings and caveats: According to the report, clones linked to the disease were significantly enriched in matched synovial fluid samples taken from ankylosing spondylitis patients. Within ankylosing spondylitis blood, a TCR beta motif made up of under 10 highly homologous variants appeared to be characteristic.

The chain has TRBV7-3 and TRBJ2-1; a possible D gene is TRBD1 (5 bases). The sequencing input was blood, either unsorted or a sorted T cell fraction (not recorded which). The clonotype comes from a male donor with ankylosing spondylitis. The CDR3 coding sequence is TGTGCCAGCAGCTTAGCCAGGGTTGGCAGCGATGAGCAGTTCTTC. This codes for CASSLARVGSDEQFF.